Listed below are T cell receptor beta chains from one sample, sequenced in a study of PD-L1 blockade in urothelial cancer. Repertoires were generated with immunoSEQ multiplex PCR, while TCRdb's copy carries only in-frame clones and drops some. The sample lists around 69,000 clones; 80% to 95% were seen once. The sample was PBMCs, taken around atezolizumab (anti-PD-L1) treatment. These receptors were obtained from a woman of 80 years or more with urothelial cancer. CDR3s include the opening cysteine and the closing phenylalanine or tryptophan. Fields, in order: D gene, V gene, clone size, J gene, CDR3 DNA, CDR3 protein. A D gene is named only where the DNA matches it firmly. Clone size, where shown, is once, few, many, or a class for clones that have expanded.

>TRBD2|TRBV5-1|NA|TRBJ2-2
TGCGCCAGCAGCCTCCTGACTAGCGGTTCGAACACCGGGGAGCTGTTTTTT
CASSLLTSGSNTGELFF
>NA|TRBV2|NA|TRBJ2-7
TGTGCCAGCAGTGAATCGACTGGAAACTACGAGCAGTACTTC
CASSESTGNYEQYF
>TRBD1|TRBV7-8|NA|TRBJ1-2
TGTGCCAGCAGCCTTCGGGACAGGGAAGGCGGCTACACCTTC
CASSLRDREGGYTF
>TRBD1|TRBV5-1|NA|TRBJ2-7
TGCGCCAGCAGCTTCGGGACAGGGGGCTACGAGCAGTACTTC
CASSFGTGGYEQYF
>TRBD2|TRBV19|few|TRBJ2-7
TGTGCCAGTAGTATCTCCGGGACTAAAGGTCGGAGGGAGCAGTACTTC
CASSISGTKGRREQYF
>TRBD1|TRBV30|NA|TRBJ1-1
TGTGCCTGGACCCCAGGGGGGAGGAACACTGAAGCTTTCTTT
CAWTPGGRNTEAFF
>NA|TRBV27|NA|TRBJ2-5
TGTGCCAGCAGACCCCGATCAGGGGAGCGTCAAGAGACCCAGTACTTC
CASRPRSGERQETQYF
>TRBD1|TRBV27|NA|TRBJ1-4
TGTGCCAGCAGTTCCGACAGGGGGTATGAAAAACTGTTTTTT
CASSSDRGYEKLFF
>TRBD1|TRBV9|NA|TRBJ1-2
TGTGCCAGCAGCTCCACGACAGGGGCTATTAGTGGCTACACCTTC
CASSSTTGAISGYTF
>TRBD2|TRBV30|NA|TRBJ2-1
TGTGCCTGGAGTGTACAGACTAGCAGATACAATGAGCAGTTCTTC
CAWSVQTSRYNEQFF
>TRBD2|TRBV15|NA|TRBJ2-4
TGTGCCACCAGCAGAACGCCGGGACTAGCGGGAGAGGGCATTCAGTACTTC
CATSRTPGLAGEGIQYF
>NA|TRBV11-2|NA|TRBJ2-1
TGTGCCAGCAGCTTATCTTTCAATGAGCAGTTCTTC
CASSLSFNEQFF
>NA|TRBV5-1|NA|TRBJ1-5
TGCGCCAGCAGCACAGGTGGGGGGGCTCCCAATCAGCCCCAGCATTTT
CASSTGGGAPNQPQHF
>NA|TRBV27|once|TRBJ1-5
TGTGCCAGCAGTACTGACGGTATGAGAGAGGTGAATCAGCCCCAGCATTTT
CASSTDGMREVNQPQHF
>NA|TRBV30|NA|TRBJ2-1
TGTGCCTGGAGTACCAGGGAGGAGGTTCAGTTCTTC
CAWSTREEVQFF
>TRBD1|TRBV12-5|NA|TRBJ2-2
TGTGCTAGTGGTCCGACAGGGTCGGAGCTGTTTTTT
CASGPTGSELFF
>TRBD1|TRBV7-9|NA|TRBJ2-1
TGTGCCAGCAGCTGGAGGTATAGGGGGCTAGGCAATGAGCAGTTCTTC
CASSWRYRGLGNEQFF
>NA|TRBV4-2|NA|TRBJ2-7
TGTGCCAGCAGCCAAGAAGCGACGTCCGTCTACGAGCAGTACTTC
CASSQEATSVYEQYF
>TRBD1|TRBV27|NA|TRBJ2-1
TGTGCCAGCAGTAAGGACAGGGGGCTTGAGCAGTTCTTC
CASSKDRGLEQFF
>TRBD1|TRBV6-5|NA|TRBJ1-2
TGTGCCAGCAGTCCTCAGGGGGCAAGAGGGGATGGCTACACCTTC
CASSPQGARGDGYTF